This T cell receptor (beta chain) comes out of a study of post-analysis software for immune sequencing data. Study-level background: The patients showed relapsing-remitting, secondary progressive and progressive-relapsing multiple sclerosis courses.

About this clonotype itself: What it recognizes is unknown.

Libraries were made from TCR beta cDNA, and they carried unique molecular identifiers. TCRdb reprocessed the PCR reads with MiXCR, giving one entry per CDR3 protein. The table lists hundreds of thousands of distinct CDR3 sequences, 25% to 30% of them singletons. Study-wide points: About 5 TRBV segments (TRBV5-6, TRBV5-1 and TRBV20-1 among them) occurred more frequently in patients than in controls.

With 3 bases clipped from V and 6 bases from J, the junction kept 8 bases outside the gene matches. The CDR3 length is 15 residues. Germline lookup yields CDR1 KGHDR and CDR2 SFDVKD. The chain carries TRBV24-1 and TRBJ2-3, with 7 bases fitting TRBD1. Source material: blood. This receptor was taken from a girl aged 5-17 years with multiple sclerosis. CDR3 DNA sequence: TGTGCCACCAGTGATCGCCGGGACAGTGGGGATACGCAGTATTTT. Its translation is CATSDRRDSGDTQYF.